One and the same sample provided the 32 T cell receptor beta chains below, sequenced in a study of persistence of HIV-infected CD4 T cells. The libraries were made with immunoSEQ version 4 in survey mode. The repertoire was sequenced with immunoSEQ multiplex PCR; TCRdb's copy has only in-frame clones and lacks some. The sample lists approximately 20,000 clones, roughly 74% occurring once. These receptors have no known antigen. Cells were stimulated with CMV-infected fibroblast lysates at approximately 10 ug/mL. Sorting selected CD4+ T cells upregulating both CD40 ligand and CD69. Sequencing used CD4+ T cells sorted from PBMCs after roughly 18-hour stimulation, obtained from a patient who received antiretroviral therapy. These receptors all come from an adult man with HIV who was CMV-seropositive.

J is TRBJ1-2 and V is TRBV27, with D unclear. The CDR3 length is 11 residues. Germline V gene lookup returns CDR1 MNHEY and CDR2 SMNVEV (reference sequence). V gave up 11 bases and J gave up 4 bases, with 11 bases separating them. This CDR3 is CAVGRGYGYTF. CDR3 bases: TGTGCCGTAGGGAGAGGCTATGGCTACACCTTC.

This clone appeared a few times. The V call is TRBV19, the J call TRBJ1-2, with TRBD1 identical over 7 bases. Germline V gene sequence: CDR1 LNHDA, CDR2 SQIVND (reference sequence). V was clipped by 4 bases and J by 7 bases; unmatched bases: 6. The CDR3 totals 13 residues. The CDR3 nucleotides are TGTGCCAGTAGTAAGGGACAGAGCTTTGGCTACACCTTC. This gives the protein CASSKGQSFGYTF.

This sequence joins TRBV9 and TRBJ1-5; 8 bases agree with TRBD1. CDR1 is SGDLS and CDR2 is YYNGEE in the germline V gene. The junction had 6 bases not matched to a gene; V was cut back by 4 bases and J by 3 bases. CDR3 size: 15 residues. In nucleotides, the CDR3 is TGTGCCAGCAGCATAGGACAGGGCCTCAATCAGCCCCAGCATTTT. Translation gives CASSIGQGLNQPQHF.

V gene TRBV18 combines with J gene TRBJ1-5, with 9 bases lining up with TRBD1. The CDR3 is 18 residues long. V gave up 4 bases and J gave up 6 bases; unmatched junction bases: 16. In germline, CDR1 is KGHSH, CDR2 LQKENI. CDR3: CASSRLPGQGEFAQPQHF. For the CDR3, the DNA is TGTGCCAGCTCACGCCTTCCGGGACAGGGTGAATTCGCTCAGCCCCAGCATTTT. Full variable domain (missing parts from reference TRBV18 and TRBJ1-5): NAGVMQNPRHLVRRRGQEARLRCSPMKGHSHVYWYRQLPEEGLKFMVYLQKENIIDESGMPKERFSAEFPKEGPSILRIQQVVRGDSAAYFCASSRLPGQGEFAQPQHFGDGTRLSIL.

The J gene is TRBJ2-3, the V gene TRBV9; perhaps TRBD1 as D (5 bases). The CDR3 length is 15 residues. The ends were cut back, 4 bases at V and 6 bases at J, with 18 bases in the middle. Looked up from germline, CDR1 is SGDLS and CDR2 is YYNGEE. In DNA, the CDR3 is TGTGCCAGCAGCCTAGGGGCGGTCTATGGGGATACGCAGTATTTT. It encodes CASSLGAVYGDTQYF.

CDR3 coding DNA: TGTGCCAGCTCGCCTTCCCCGGGACAGGGCCTTACTAGGTCCACCTACGAGCAGTACTTC. Translated: CASSPSPGQGLTRSTYEQYF. This chain joins TRBV18 and TRBJ2-7; 9 bases agree with TRBD1. J lost 2 bases, V lost 6 bases, and 23 bases had no gene match. The CDR3 runs to 20 residues. Germline assignment: CDR1 KGHSH and CDR2 LQKENI.

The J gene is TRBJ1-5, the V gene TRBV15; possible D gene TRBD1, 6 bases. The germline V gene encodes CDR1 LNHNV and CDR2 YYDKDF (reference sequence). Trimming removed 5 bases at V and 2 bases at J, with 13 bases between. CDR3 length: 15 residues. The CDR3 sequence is CATSVQGGGNQPQHF. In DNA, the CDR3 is TGTGCCACCAGCGTACAGGGCGGTGGCAATCAGCCCCAGCATTTT. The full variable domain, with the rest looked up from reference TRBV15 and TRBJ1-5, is DAMVIQNPRYQVTQFGKPVTLSCSQTLNHNVMYWYQQKSSQAPKLLFHYYDKDFNNEADTPDNFQSRRPNTSFCFLDIRSPGLGDTAMYLCATSVQGGGNQPQHFGDGTRLSIL.

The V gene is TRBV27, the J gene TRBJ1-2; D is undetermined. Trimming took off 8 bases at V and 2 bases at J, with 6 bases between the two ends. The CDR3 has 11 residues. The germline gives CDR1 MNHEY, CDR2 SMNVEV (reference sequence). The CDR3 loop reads CASGRNYGYTF. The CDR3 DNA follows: TGTGCCAGCGGTAGGAACTATGGCTACACCTTC.

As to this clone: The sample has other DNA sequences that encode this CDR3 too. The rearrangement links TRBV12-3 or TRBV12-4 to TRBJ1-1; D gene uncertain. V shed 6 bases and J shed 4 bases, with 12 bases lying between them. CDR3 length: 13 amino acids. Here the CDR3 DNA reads TGTGCCAGCAGCTCTAGGGAAGGCACTGAAGCTTTCTTT. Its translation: CASSSREGTEAFF.

The CDR3 region has the DNA TGTGCCACGCAAACAGGGCTCCACGAGCAGTACTTC. This translates into CATQTGLHEQYF. The chain recombines TRBV10-3 with TRBJ2-7; TRBD1 might be the D (6 bases). This CDR3 is built from 12 residues. The V and J ends lost 10 bases and 5 bases respectively, with 15 bases between them. CDR1 ENHRY and CDR2 SYGVKD come from the germline V gene.

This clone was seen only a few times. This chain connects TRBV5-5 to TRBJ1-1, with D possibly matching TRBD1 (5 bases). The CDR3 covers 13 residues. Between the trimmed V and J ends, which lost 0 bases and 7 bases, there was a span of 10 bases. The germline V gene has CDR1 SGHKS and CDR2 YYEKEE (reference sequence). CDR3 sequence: CASSLVWGSEAFF. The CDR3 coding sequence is TGTGCCAGCAGCTTGGTATGGGGGAGTGAAGCTTTCTTT.

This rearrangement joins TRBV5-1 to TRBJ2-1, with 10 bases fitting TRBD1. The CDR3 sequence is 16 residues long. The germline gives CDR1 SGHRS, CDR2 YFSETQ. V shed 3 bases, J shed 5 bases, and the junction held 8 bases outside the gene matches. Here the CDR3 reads CASSSSTGGRDNEQFF. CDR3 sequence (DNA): TGCGCCAGCAGCTCGTCGACAGGGGGCAGAGACAATGAGCAGTTCTTC.

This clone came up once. This chain's CDR3 is CASSRQFPLGETQYF. The CDR3 coding sequence is TGTGCCAGCAGCCGACAGTTCCCCCTCGGGGAGACCCAGTACTTC. The rearrangement joins TRBV6-5 to TRBJ2-5; the D gene is possibly TRBD1 (5 bases). The germline CDR1 and CDR2 sequences are MNHEY and SVGAGI. The CDR3 has 15 amino acids. Between the trimmed V and J ends, which lost 6 bases and 5 bases, there was a span of 19 bases.

The CDR3 DNA reads as TGCGCCAGCAGCTCAACACAGGGTAACGCACGCGAGCAGTACTTC. Encoded protein: CASSSTQGNAREQYF. V gene TRBV5-1 combines with J gene TRBJ2-7; tentatively, D is TRBD1 (6 bases). V dropped 3 bases and J dropped 6 bases, with 19 bases sitting between them. This CDR3 has 15 residues. CDR1 is SGHRS and CDR2 is YFSETQ in the germline V gene.

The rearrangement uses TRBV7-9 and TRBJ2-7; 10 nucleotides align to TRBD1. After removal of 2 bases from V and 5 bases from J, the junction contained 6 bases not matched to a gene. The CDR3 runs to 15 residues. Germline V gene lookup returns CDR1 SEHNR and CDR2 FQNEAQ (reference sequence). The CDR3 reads CASSLRGTGDHEQYF. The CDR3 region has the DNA TGTGCCAGCAGCTTACGAGGGACAGGGGACCACGAGCAGTACTTC.

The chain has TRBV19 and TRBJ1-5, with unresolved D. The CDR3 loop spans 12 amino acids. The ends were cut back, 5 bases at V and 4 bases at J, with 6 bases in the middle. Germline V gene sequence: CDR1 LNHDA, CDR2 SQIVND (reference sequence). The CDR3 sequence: CASSVLNQPQHF. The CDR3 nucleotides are TGTGCCAGTAGTGTGCTGAATCAGCCCCAGCATTTT.

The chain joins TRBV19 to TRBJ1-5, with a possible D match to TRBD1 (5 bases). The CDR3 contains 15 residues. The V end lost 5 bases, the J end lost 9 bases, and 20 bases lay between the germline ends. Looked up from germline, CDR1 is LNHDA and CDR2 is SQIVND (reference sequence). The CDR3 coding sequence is TGTGCCAGTAGTGCCCAGGAGGGGAAGCTAGGGCCCCAGCATTTT. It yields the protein CASSAQEGKLGPQHF.

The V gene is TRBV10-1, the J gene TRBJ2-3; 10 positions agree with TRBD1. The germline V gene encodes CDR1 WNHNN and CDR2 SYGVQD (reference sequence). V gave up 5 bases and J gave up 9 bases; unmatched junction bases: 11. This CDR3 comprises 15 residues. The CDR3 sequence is CASSPGQGRIITQYF. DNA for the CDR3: TGCGCCAGCAGTCCGGGACAGGGGCGGATTATAACGCAGTATTTT.

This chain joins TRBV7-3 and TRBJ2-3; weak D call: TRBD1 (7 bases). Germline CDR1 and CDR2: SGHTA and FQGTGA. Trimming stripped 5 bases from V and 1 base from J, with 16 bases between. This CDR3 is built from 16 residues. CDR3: CASSPQGGLGTDTQYF. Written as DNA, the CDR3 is TGTGCCAGCAGCCCCCAGGGGGGACTCGGCACAGATACGCAGTATTTT.

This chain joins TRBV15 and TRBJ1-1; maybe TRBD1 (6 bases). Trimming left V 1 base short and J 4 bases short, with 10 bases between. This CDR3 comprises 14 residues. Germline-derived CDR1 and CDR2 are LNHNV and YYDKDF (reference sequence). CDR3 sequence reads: CATSRVGGGTEAFF. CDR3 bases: TGTGCCACCAGCAGAGTAGGAGGGGGCACTGAAGCTTTCTTT.

CDR3 protein: CATRTGLLGYTF. In nucleotides, the CDR3 is TGTGCCACCCGGACAGGTCTTTTGGGCTACACCTTC. The genes are TRBV6-5 and TRBJ1-2, with 7 bases that match TRBD1. Trimming took 10 bases from V and 8 from J; bases not matched to a gene: 10. The CDR3 has 12 residues. Germline V gives CDR1 MNHEY, CDR2 SVGAGI.

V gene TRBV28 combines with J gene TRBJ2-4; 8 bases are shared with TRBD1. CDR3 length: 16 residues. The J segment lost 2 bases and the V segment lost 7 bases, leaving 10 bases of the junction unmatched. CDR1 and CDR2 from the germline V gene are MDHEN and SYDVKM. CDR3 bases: TGTGCCAGCACTCCCCCAGGGGGCAGGTCCAAAAACATTCAGTACTTC. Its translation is CASTPPGGRSKNIQYF.

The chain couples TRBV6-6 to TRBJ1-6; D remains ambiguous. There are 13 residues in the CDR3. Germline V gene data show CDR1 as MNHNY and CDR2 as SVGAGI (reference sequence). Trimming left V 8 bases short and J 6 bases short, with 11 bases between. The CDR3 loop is CASCGSLNSPLHF. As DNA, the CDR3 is TGTGCCAGCTGTGGCAGCCTTAATTCACCCCTCCACTTT.

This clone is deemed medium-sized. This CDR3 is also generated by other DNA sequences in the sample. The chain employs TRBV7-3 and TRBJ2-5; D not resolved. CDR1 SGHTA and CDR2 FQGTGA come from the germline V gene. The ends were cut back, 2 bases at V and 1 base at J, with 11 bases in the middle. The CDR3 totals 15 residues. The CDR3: CASSLRAGRQETQYF. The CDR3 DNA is TGTGCCAGCAGCTTACGTGCAGGCCGCCAAGAGACCCAGTACTTC.

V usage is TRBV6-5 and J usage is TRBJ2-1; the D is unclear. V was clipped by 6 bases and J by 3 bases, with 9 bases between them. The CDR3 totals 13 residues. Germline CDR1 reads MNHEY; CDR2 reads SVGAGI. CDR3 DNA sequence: TGTGCCAGCAGACCGCAAGTCTACAATGAGCAGTTCTTC. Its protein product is CASRPQVYNEQFF.

In DNA form, the CDR3 reads TGTGCCAGCAGTTTGGGGGGGCTCTATGGCTACACCTTC. It translates to CASSLGGLYGYTF. This sequence joins TRBV12-3 or TRBV12-4 and TRBJ1-2, with D maybe TRBD1 (6 bases). The CDR3 is 13 residues long. V lost 3 bases and J 4 bases, leaving 9 bases between the germline ends.

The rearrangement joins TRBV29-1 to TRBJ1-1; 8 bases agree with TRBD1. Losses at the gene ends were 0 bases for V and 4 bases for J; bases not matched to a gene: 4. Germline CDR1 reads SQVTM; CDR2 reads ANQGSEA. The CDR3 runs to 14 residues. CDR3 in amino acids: CSVEEDRDFTEAFF. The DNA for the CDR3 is TGCAGCGTTGAAGAGGACAGGGATTTCACTGAAGCTTTCTTT.

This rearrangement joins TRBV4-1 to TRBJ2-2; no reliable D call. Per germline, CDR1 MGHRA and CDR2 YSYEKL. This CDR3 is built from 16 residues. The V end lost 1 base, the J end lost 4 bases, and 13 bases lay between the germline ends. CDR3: CASSQAIGTATGELFF. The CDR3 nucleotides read TGCGCCAGCAGCCAAGCGATTGGCACAGCCACCGGGGAGCTGTTTTTT.

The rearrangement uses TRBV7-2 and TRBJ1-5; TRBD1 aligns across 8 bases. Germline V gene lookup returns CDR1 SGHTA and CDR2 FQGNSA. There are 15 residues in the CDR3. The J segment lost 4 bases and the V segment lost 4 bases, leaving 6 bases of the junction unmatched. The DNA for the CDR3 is TGTGCCAGCAGCTGGACCACAGGGGGGAATCAGCCCCAGCATTTT. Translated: CASSWTTGGNQPQHF.

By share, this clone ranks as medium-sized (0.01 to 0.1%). The chain's CDR3 is CASSARQGITEKLFF. DNA of the CDR3: TGTGCCAGCAGCGCCCGACAGGGGATAACTGAAAAACTGTTTTTT. The rearrangement links TRBV7-9 to TRBJ1-4; 8 bases fit TRBD1. Losses at the gene ends were 5 bases for V and 7 bases for J; bases not matched to a gene: 9. The germline gives CDR1 SEHNR, CDR2 FQNEAQ (reference sequence). CDR3 length: 15 amino acids.

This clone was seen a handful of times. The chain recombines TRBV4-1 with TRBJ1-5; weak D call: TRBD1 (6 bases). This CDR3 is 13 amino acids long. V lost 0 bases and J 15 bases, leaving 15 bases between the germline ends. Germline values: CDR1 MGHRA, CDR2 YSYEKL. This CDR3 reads CASSQEGGTTRHF. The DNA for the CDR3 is TGCGCCAGCAGCCAAGAAGGGGGGACAACAAGGCATTTT.

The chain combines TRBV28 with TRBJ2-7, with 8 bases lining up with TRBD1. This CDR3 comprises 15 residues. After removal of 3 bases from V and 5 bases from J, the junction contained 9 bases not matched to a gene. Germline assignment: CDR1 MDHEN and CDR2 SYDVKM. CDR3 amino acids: CASSFRRQGADEQYF. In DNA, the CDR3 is TGTGCCAGCAGTTTTAGGCGTCAGGGGGCCGACGAGCAGTACTTC. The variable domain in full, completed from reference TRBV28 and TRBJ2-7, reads DVKVTQSSRYLVKRTGEKVFLECVQDMDHENMFWYRQDPGLGLRLIYFSYDVKMKEKGDIPEGYSVSREKKERFSLILESASTNQTSMYLCASSFRRQGADEQYFGPGTRLTVT.